This T cell receptor beta chain was captured by sequencing in a study of T cell repertoires in cytomegalovirus infection. Findings and caveats of the study: Predominance within the ex vivo response was attributable to HLA-C-restricted CMV-specific TCR beta clonotypes.

This clonotype showed up many times. Antigen specificity is unknown. Germline V CDR1 and CDR2: SGHTA, FQGNSA. Trimming pared 4 bases from V and 3 bases from J, leaving 13 bases between. The CDR3 has 15 residues. TCRdb re-called the reads with MiXCR, one entry per CDR3 protein. The sample shows tens of thousands of distinct CDR3 sequences, approximately 3.6% of them seen only once. This receptor was identified in a human donor in good health (CMV status not recorded). Some clones in this sample may be carry-over from other donors' samples. V gene TRBV7-2 combines with J gene TRBJ1-5; D not certain. Sequenced material: PBMCs. The CDR3 bases are TGTGCCAGCAGCTACAAGGACGGAGCCAATCAGCCCCAGCATTTT. This codes for CASSYKDGANQPQHF.